This T cell receptor (beta chain) was sequenced in a study of cytomegalovirus exposure and HLA in healthy donors. General study findings and limits: Beyond CMV serostatus, there was no information to go on about immune exposure.

The CDR3 sequence is 17 residues long. V lost 0 bases and J lost 7; bases outside the gene matches: 10. CDR1 and CDR2 from the germline V gene are SGHAT and FQNNGV. The primer mix had 60 Vbeta and 13 Jbeta primers. Clones were read by immunoSEQ multiplex PCR, and TCRdb kept only the in-frame ones, dropping some. The sample yields 33,000 or so clones, 90% to 95% seen once. A remark on this clone: The antigen is undetermined.

This sequence originates from a woman aged 18-29 years in good health and CMV-seronegative. The chain is built from TRBV11-2 and TRBJ2-5; TRBD1 matches 11 bases. Sequences were obtained from PBMCs. The CDR3 region is CASSLEGQGVLFGTQYF. CDR3 sequence (DNA): TGTGCCAGCAGCTTAGAGGGACAGGGGGTTTTATTCGGGACCCAGTACTTC.